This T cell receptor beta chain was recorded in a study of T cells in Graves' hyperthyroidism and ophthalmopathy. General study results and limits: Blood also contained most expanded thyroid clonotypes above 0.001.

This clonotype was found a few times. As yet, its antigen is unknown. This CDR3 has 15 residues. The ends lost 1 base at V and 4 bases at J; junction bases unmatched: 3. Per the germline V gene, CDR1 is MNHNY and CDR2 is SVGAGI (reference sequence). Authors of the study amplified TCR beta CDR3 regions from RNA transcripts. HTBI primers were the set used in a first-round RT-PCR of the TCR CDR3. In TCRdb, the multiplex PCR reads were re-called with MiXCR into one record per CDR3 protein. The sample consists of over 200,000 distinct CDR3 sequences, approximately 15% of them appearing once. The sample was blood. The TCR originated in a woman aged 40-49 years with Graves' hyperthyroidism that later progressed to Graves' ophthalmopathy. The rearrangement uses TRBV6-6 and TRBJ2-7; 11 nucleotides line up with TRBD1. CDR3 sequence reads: CASSYLGQGGYEQYF. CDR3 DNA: TGTGCCAGCAGTTACTTGGGACAGGGGGGGTACGAGCAGTACTTC.